The 28 T cell receptor beta chains given below trace back to one sample, sequenced in a study of response to subunit inactivated influenza vaccine. TCRdb re-called the RT-PCR reads through MiXCR, storing one row per CDR3 protein. The sample holds around 190,000 distinct CDR3 sequences, approximately 14% seen once. The sequences come from CD8+ T cells sorted from PBMCs, collected approximately 5 days after vaccination. The receptors stem from a man over 45 who received an inactivated influenza vaccine.

The rearrangement links TRBV6-6 to TRBJ2-1; no reliable D call. The V gene lost 3 bases and the J gene lost 8 bases, with 11 bases spanning the gap. Looked up from germline, CDR1 is MNHNY and CDR2 is SVGAGI (reference sequence). This CDR3 is 13 amino acids long. The CDR3 protein is CASSYNHKDEQFF. The CDR3 DNA sequence: TGTGCCAGCAGTTATAACCATAAAGATGAGCAGTTCTTC.

This clonotype was counted a few times. The V and J genes are TRBV28 and TRBJ2-2, with D uncertain. Germline CDR1 MDHEN, CDR2 SYDVKM. This CDR3 spans 12 amino acids. V was pared by 7 bases and J by 4 bases, with 7 bases between. CDR3 sequence: CASTKLTGELFF. In DNA form, the CDR3 reads TGTGCCAGCACTAAGCTCACCGGGGAGCTGTTTTTT.

This clonotype has more than one count but fewer than ten. This sequence joins TRBV4-3 and TRBJ2-1, with a tentative D call TRBD2 (6 bases). This CDR3 contains 16 residues. Germline V lookup: CDR1 LGHNA, CDR2 YSLEER. V shed 6 bases and J shed 7 bases, with 22 bases lying between them. The CDR3 nucleotides are TGCGCCAGCAGTCCCTCGGGAGAAAACATGGGGAATGAGCAGTTCTTC. Translated, it gives CASSPSGENMGNEQFF.

The rearrangement links TRBV3-1 to TRBJ1-2, with D possibly being TRBD1 (6 bases). Germline V gene sequence: CDR1 LGHDT, CDR2 YNNKEL (reference sequence). The CDR3 spans 11 residues. The V and J ends lost 8 bases and 8 bases respectively, with 12 bases between them. CDR3: CASQGPTGYTF. The CDR3 DNA reads TGTGCCAGCCAGGGGCCGACCGGCTACACCTTC.

V is TRBV7-8 and J is TRBJ2-5; 9 bases agree with TRBD2. CDR3 size: 16 residues. Germline assignment: CDR1 SGHVS and CDR2 FQNEAQ. Trimming took 5 bases from V and 2 from J; bases not matched to a gene: 9. The CDR3 DNA follows: TGTGCCAGCAGCCCCCCGTCGGCGGGAGGGCAAGAGACCCAGTACTTC. Protein: CASSPPSAGGQETQYF.

The chain combines TRBV13 with TRBJ1-1; no reliable D call. The CDR3 is made up of 18 amino acids. The V and J ends lost 5 bases and 3 bases respectively, with 25 bases between them. Germline V gene lookup returns CDR1 PRHDT and CDR2 FYEKMQ (reference sequence). CDR3 in amino acids: CASSPTGSVLSLDTEAFF. CDR3 nucleotides: TGTGCCAGCAGCCCGACGGGGTCGGTTCTCTCGTTGGACACTGAAGCTTTCTTT.

This clonotype was seen a few times. V is TRBV7-6 and J is TRBJ2-2, with 8 positions matching TRBD1. Germline-derived CDR1 and CDR2 are SGHVS and FNYEAQ. J gave up 6 bases and V 5 bases, and 5 bases lay outside the gene matches. This CDR3 spans 14 amino acids. CDR3: CASSLTGEAGELFF. Here the CDR3 DNA reads TGTGCCAGCAGCCTGACAGGGGAAGCCGGGGAGCTGTTTTTT.

Here the CDR3 reads CASSLETGTQFLYGANVLTF. The CDR3, as DNA: TGTGCCAGCAGCTTAGAAACCGGGACCCAATTCCTCTATGGGGCCAACGTCCTGACTTTC. The chain uses TRBV11-1 and TRBJ2-6; the D gene could be TRBD1 or TRBD2 (5 bases each). The CDR3 is 20 residues long. The germline V gene encodes CDR1 SGHAT and CDR2 FQDESV (reference sequence). Trimming pared 1 base from V and 3 bases from J, leaving 22 bases between.

This clonotype was seen only once. One junction end disagrees with the germline gene, perhaps due to a read error. This chain links TRBV20-1 with TRBJ2-1; 7 nucleotides match TRBD2. There are 12 residues in the CDR3. CDR1 and CDR2 from the germline V gene are DFQATT and SNEGSKA (reference sequence). The CDR3 loop is CSARDLGGGPIF. CDR3 sequence (DNA): TGCAGTGCTAGAGATCTTGGCGGGGGTCCGATCTTC.

Written as DNA, the CDR3 is TGTGCCAGCAGTTTCCGGACAGGGGGCGACGTAGACGTCCTGACTTTC. This gives the protein CASSFRTGGDVDVLTF. The chain combines TRBV2 with TRBJ2-6; 11 bases agree with TRBD1. Germline V lookup: CDR1 SNHLY, CDR2 FYNNEI. V lost 5 bases and J lost 11; bases outside the gene matches: 11. The CDR3 is 16 residues long.

This chain links TRBV7-9 with TRBJ2-7, with D perhaps being TRBD1 or TRBD2 (6 bases each). The CDR3 loop spans 15 amino acids. Germline CDR1 reads SEHNR; CDR2 reads FQNEAQ (reference sequence). V dropped 5 bases and J dropped 3 bases, with 17 bases sitting between them. The CDR3 DNA follows: TGTGCCAGCAGCCGGGGGACACCAAAAATCTACGAGCAGTACTTC. Translating gives CASSRGTPKIYEQYF.

This clonotype was seen a few times. The V and J genes are TRBV7-9 and TRBJ2-3; 7 bases match TRBD1. With 4 bases clipped from V and 2 bases from J, the junction kept 9 bases outside the gene matches. The CDR3 consists of 16 residues. Germline CDR1 SEHNR, CDR2 FQNEAQ (reference sequence). The DNA of the CDR3 is TGTGCCAGCAGCTCTCGGGACAGATACCCCACAGATACGCAGTATTTT. Amino acids: CASSSRDRYPTDTQYF.

The V call is TRBV27, the J call TRBJ2-1; 12 positions match TRBD2. The CDR3 runs 16 residues. Germline CDR1 and CDR2: MNHEY and SMNVEV (reference sequence). V trimming: 0 bases; J trimming: 12 bases; junction bases outside the gene matches: 9. The CDR3 DNA reads as TGTGCCAGCAGTTTATCAGCGACTAGCGGGAGCTTCCCGCAGTTCTTC. This translates into CASSLSATSGSFPQFF.

The chain combines TRBV4-2 with TRBJ2-1; 9 bases line up with TRBD2. This CDR3 region has 14 residues. After removal of 5 bases from V and 7 bases from J, the junction contained 6 bases not matched to a gene. Germline values: CDR1 LGHNA, CDR2 YNFKEQ. CDR3 nucleotide sequence: TGTGCCAGCAGCTCCCGGACTAGCGCAAATGAGCAGTTCTTC. Protein product: CASSSRTSANEQFF.

This clonotype was counted a few times. The genes are TRBV7-8 and TRBJ2-7; 12 bases fit TRBD2. Germline assignment: CDR1 SGHVS and CDR2 FQNEAQ. V was clipped by 5 bases and J by 7 bases; unmatched bases: 9. The CDR3 runs 15 residues. CDR3 DNA sequence: TGTGCCAGCAGCGCGGCTAGCGGGGGGGCTCGGGAGCAGTACTTC. Residues: CASSAASGGAREQYF.

This clonotype was observed a handful of times. The gene calls are TRBV6-2 or TRBV6-3 and TRBJ2-3, with 9 bases fitting TRBD1. Germline CDR1 MNHEY, CDR2 SVGEGT. The CDR3 sequence is 16 residues long. With V trimmed by 2 bases and J by 3 bases, 6 bases remained unmatched. The CDR3 bases are TGTGCCAGCAGTTACCCCCCAGGACAGGGGACAGATACGCAGTATTTT. Translation: CASSYPPGQGTDTQYF.

The chain is built from TRBV3-1 and TRBJ1-2, with D perhaps TRBD1 (6 bases). V gave up 1 base and J gave up 4 bases, with 10 bases separating them. The CDR3 spans 14 residues. The germline V gene has CDR1 LGHDT and CDR2 YNNKEL (reference sequence). The CDR3 loop reads CASSQVRGIYGYTF. The DNA of the CDR3 is TGTGCCAGCAGCCAAGTAAGGGGGATCTATGGCTACACCTTC.

This clonotype was seen only a few times. This sequence joins TRBV28 and TRBJ2-7; TRBD2 aligns across 9 bases. Trimming at V came to 8 bases and at J to 6 bases, leaving 8 bases not matched to a gene. Germline CDR1 is MDHEN and CDR2 is SYDVKM. The CDR3 spans 13 residues. This CDR3 reads CASRAGGNIEQYF. CDR3 DNA sequence: TGTGCCAGCCGAGCGGGGGGTAATATCGAGCAGTACTTC.

This clonotype was counted at least ten times. The chain is built from TRBV4-1 and TRBJ2-7, with no clear D. This CDR3 spans 13 amino acids. Looked up from germline, CDR1 is MGHRA and CDR2 is YSYEKL. The V gene lost 2 bases and the J gene lost 3 bases, with 8 bases spanning the gap. The CDR3 region is CASSQFLGYEQYF. DNA of the CDR3: TGCGCCAGCAGCCAATTCCTTGGCTACGAGCAGTACTTC.

This clonotype was counted a few times. V usage is TRBV2 and J usage is TRBJ2-7; 8 nucleotides agree with TRBD2. Trimming at V came to 8 bases and at J to 2 bases, leaving 2 bases not matched to a gene. The CDR3 spans 12 residues. CDR1 SNHLY and CDR2 FYNNEI come from the germline V gene. CDR3 DNA: TGTGCCAGCGGGGGACTAGCCTACGAGCAGTACTTC. As protein: CASGGLAYEQYF.

This clonotype has a handful of counts. This rearrangement joins TRBV4-1 to TRBJ1-5, with D perhaps matching TRBD1 (6 bases). This CDR3 region has 16 residues. The V gene's germline CDR1 is MGHRA and CDR2 YSYEKL. V was clipped by 4 bases and J by 1 base, with 14 bases between them. This chain's CDR3 is CASSPGEGVSNQPQHF. The DNA of the CDR3 is TGCGCCAGCAGCCCTGGGGAGGGGGTCAGCAATCAGCCCCAGCATTTT.

This clonotype was detected a few times. V usage is TRBV4-2 and J usage is TRBJ2-1; 9 positions agree with TRBD2. The germline V gene encodes CDR1 LGHNA and CDR2 YNFKEQ. V lost 7 bases, J lost 0 bases, and 4 bases stayed unmatched. The CDR3 extends over 15 amino acids. The CDR3 bases are TGTGCCAGCATTTTAGCGGGGGCCTCCTACAATGAGCAGTTCTTC. This gives the protein CASILAGASYNEQFF.

J is TRBJ2-3 and V is TRBV20-1, with TRBD1 as a possible D gene (6 bases). This CDR3 is 14 amino acids long. Germline V gene lookup returns CDR1 DFQATT and CDR2 SNEGSKA (reference sequence). V dropped 2 bases and J dropped 4 bases, with 13 bases sitting between them. The CDR3 nucleotides are TGCAGTGCTAGATTTCAGGGGCGCGCAGATACGCAGTATTTT. Protein product: CSARFQGRADTQYF.

In its sample, this clonotype was seen a few times. The CDR3 spells CASRLDRGVGYTF. CDR3 bases: TGTGCCAGCAGACTGGACAGGGGGGTAGGCTACACCTTC. The chain combines TRBV28 with TRBJ1-2; 10 bases agree with TRBD1. The CDR3 runs to 13 residues. Germline CDR1 is MDHEN and CDR2 is SYDVKM. The V gene end was trimmed by 6 bases and the J gene end by 8 bases; junction bases not matched to a gene: 6.

This clonotype was detected only once. J is TRBJ2-7 and V is TRBV6-2 or TRBV6-3; no clear D. The CDR3 has 12 amino acids. Trimming pared 6 bases from V and 5 bases from J, leaving 11 bases between. The germline V gene encodes CDR1 MNHEY and CDR2 SVGEGT. CDR3 sequence: CASSLWADEQYF. CDR3 nucleotide sequence: TGTGCCAGCAGCCTCTGGGCCGACGAGCAGTACTTC.

This chain's CDR3 is CASSSHYSNQPQHF. CDR3 in DNA: TGTGCCAGCAGTTCGCATTATAGCAATCAGCCCCAGCATTTT. This chain connects TRBV12-3 or TRBV12-4 to TRBJ1-5; no firm D call. V dropped 4 bases and J dropped 0 bases, with 7 bases sitting between them. The length of the CDR3 is 14 residues.

Only a few counts were recorded for this clonotype. This rearrangement joins TRBV20-1 to TRBJ1-4; D not certain. The ends were cut back, 3 bases at V and 7 bases at J, with 12 bases in the middle. CDR1 and CDR2 from the germline V gene are DFQATT and SNEGSKA (reference sequence). The CDR3 spans 13 residues. CDR3: CSASQIGVEKLFF. The CDR3 DNA follows: TGCAGTGCTAGCCAAATCGGGGTTGAAAAACTGTTTTTT.

The genes are TRBV9 and TRBJ2-7; D unresolved. Looked up from germline, CDR1 is SGDLS and CDR2 is YYNGEE. The V end was cut by 4 bases, the J end by 1 base, with 9 bases between. The CDR3 sequence is 13 residues long. CDR3: CASSPSWSYEQYF. CDR3 DNA: TGTGCCAGCAGCCCGTCGTGGTCCTACGAGCAGTACTTC.